The present entry profiles one TCR beta chain with its context. Its antigen remains unidentified. Pooled in the analysis were second doses at about 4 or about 12 weeks. Produced via immunoSEQ multiplex PCR; TCRdb's table is partial and in-frame only. The table includes 150,000 to 200,000 clones, 88% detected once. The germline CDR1 and CDR2 sequences are SGHDN and FVKESK. The CDR3 runs to 16 residues. The germline V and J ends were trimmed by 0 bases and 5 bases, with 14 bases remaining between them. The data were obtained in a study of T cell responses to AZD1222 COVID-19 vaccine. Regarding the study as a whole: Reports indicate that nearly half of spike-specific TCRs are directed at unmutated variant regions. Repertoires were obtained only post-peak T cell response. Dominant at 160-218 and 743-854, vaccine-associated CD4 TCRs also spanned spike.

The rearrangement links TRBV14 to TRBJ2-1; D perhaps matches TRBD2 (6 bases). Sequencing used peripheral blood, obtained 28 days after the second AZD1222 dose. The clonotype originates from an adult who received the AZD1222 COVID-19 vaccine. CDR3 sequence: CASSQEKGLINNEQFF. The CDR3 DNA sequence: TGTGCCAGCAGCCAAGAAAAGGGACTGATCAACAATGAGCAGTTCTTC. Full variable domain (missing parts from reference TRBV14 and TRBJ2-1): EAGVTQFPSHSVIEKGQTVTLRCDPISGHDNLYWYRRVMGKEIKFLLHFVKESKQDESGMPNNRFLAERTGGTYSTLKVQPAELEDSGVYFCASSQEKGLINNEQFFGPGTRLTVL.